These 17 T cell receptor beta chains were all obtained from the same sample, sequenced in a study of somatic mutations in cytotoxic T cells in rheumatoid arthritis. The data were produced by immunoSEQ multiplex PCR, yet TCRdb's version contains in-frame clones alone and is incomplete. The table shows roughly 10,000 clones, with around 81% occurring only once. Input material: CD8+ T cells sorted from blood. The receptors were gathered from a woman aged 50 to 60 in good health.

For this clone: Other nucleotide sequences in the sample specify the same CDR3. The J gene is TRBJ1-1, the V gene TRBV19, with D unresolved. Per the germline V gene, CDR1 is LNHDA and CDR2 is SQIVND (reference sequence). V gave up 5 bases and J gave up 2 bases, with 9 bases separating them. The length of the CDR3 is 13 residues. The CDR3 region has the DNA TGTGCCAGTAGTCGTCGGGGTAACACTGAAGCTTTCTTT. Protein product: CASSRRGNTEAFF. The whole variable domain, filled in from reference TRBV19 and TRBJ1-1, reads DGGITQSPKYLFRKEGQNVTLSCEQNLNHDAMYWYRQDPGQGLRLIYYSQIVNDFQKGDIAEGYSVSREKKESFPLTVTSAQKNPTAFYLCASSRRGNTEAFFGQGTRLTVV.

The rearrangement links TRBV27 to TRBJ2-7, with D hard to call. The CDR3 consists of 15 residues. Trimming pared 1 base from V and 0 bases from J, leaving 10 bases between. Germline CDR1 MNHEY, CDR2 SMNVEV (reference sequence). The CDR3 DNA is TGTGCCAGCAGTTTATATATACAGAGCTCCTACGAGCAGTACTTC. Amino acid sequence: CASSLYIQSSYEQYF.

The V gene is TRBV5-1, the J gene TRBJ2-7; 8 bases are shared with TRBD1. This CDR3 region has 13 residues. Germline trimming cut 5 bases from V and 2 bases from J; bases unmatched to any gene: 3. CDR1 SGHRS and CDR2 YFSETQ come from the germline V gene. The DNA of the CDR3 is TGCGCCAGCAGAGGGGACAGGACCTACGAGCAGTACTTC. Protein: CASRGDRTYEQYF.

This clone was seen more than once but under ten times. The genes are TRBV10-1 and TRBJ1-1; 9 bases match TRBD1. The ends lost 6 bases at V and 5 bases at J; junction bases unmatched: 4. The V gene's germline CDR1 is WNHNN and CDR2 SYGVQD (reference sequence). CDR3 length equals 13 residues. The CDR3 protein is CASSPGQGTEAFF. The CDR3 bases are TGCGCCAGCAGCCCGGGACAGGGAACTGAAGCTTTCTTT.

The gene calls are TRBV4-3 and TRBJ2-5; the match to TRBD2 covers 9 bases. Germline CDR1 is LGHNA and CDR2 is YSLEER. Unmatched junction bases numbered 10, after V lost 0 bases and J lost 5 bases. The CDR3 contains 17 residues. This CDR3 reads CASSQDTSSGTGETQYF. DNA of the CDR3: TGCGCCAGCAGCCAAGATACCTCTAGCGGGACGGGTGAGACCCAGTACTTC.

The rearrangement uses TRBV6-6 and TRBJ1-2; D gene unclear. The CDR3 is 16 residues long. V was cut by 1 base and J by 5 bases, with 17 bases left in between. CDR1 and CDR2 from the germline V gene are MNHNY and SVGAGI (reference sequence). DNA of the CDR3: TGTGCCAGCAGTTACTTCGAACGAGGGCAGGATTATGGCTACACCTTC. Translation gives CASSYFERGQDYGYTF.

Within the sample, this clone is medium-sized. V usage is TRBV4-3 and J usage is TRBJ1-3, with D possibly being TRBD1 (6 bases). V was trimmed by 4 bases and J by 0 bases, leaving 13 bases between them. The CDR3 sequence is 16 residues long. CDR1 LGHNA and CDR2 YSLEER come from the germline V gene. CDR3 protein: CASSPFGQSSGNTIYF. The DNA for the CDR3 is TGCGCCAGCAGCCCTTTTGGACAGAGCTCTGGAAACACCATATATTTT.

A note on this clone: The same CDR3 is also encoded by other DNA sequences in this sample. The chain employs TRBV27 and TRBJ2-1; 9 bases match TRBD1. V was clipped by 5 bases and J by 0 bases; unmatched bases: 5. CDR3 size: 16 residues. Germline lookup yields CDR1 MNHEY and CDR2 SMNVEV (reference sequence). The CDR3 DNA is TGTGCCAGCAGTCCCCCGGACAGGGGCTCCTACAATGAGCAGTTCTTC. Its translation is CASSPPDRGSYNEQFF.

CDR3 region: CASTPGGLEQYF. The CDR3 coding sequence is TGTGCCAGCACCCCAGGGGGGTTGGAGCAGTACTTC. V gene TRBV28 combines with J gene TRBJ2-7; D possibly corresponds to TRBD1 (7 bases). Germline-derived CDR1 and CDR2 are MDHEN and SYDVKM. This CDR3 has 12 residues. Trimming took off 7 bases at V and 7 bases at J, with 14 bases between the two ends. The full variable domain, completed using reference TRBV28 and TRBJ2-7, is DVKVTQSSRYLVKRTGEKVFLECVQDMDHENMFWYRQDPGLGLRLIYFSYDVKMKEKGDIPEGYSVSREKKERFSLILESASTNQTSMYLCASTPGGLEQYFGPGTRLTVT.

The chain employs TRBV27 and TRBJ2-1, with no clear D. V lost 3 bases, J lost 1 base, and 4 bases lay in between. Germline loops: CDR1 MNHEY, CDR2 SMNVEV (reference sequence). The CDR3 is 13 amino acids. This chain's CDR3 is CASSFRSYNEQFF. CDR3 nucleotides: TGTGCCAGCAGTTTTCGGTCCTACAATGAGCAGTTCTTC.

The chain combines TRBV7-9 with TRBJ2-2; maybe TRBD2 (5 bases). V lost 5 bases and J 0 bases, leaving 7 bases between the germline ends. The germline V gene encodes CDR1 SEHNR and CDR2 FQNEAQ (reference sequence). The CDR3 length is 14 residues. The CDR3 DNA reads as TGTGCCAGCAGCCCACTAGCGAACACCGGGGAGCTGTTTTTT. Amino acids: CASSPLANTGELFF.

This rearrangement joins TRBV4-2 to TRBJ1-4, with D possibly matching TRBD1 (5 bases). CDR3 size: 16 residues. With 0 bases removed from V and 8 bases from J, the gap between germline ends came to 16 bases. The V gene's germline CDR1 is LGHNA and CDR2 YNFKEQ. The CDR3 DNA sequence: TGTGCCAGCAGCCAAGAGGGAGGCCAGGGAGGAGAAAAACTGTTTTTT. As protein: CASSQEGGQGGEKLFF.

The J gene is TRBJ1-4, the V gene TRBV23-1, with 12 bases fitting TRBD1. TRBV23-1 is known as an ORF, though its function is uncertain. This CDR3 is 14 amino acids long. V trimming: 3 bases; J trimming: 7 bases; junction bases outside the gene matches: 0. CDR3: CASSQGQGAEKLFF. The CDR3 nucleotides are TGCGCCAGCAGTCAGGGACAGGGGGCTGAAAAACTGTTTTTT.

This sequence joins TRBV5-8 and TRBJ2-7; 7 nucleotides line up with TRBD1. This CDR3 is built from 15 residues. Looked up from germline, CDR1 is SGHTS and CDR2 is YDEGEE. J lost 2 bases, V lost 3 bases, and 8 bases had no gene match. The CDR3 DNA follows: TGTGCCAGCAGCTACACAGGGGAAGGAGCCTACGAGCAGTACTTC. Protein product: CASSYTGEGAYEQYF.

The chain couples TRBV30 to TRBJ2-3; 8 bases are a match to TRBD1. This CDR3 has 16 amino acids. Losses at the gene ends were 1 base for V and 2 bases for J; bases not matched to a gene: 8. In germline, CDR1 is GTSNPN, CDR2 SVGIG (reference sequence). In DNA, the CDR3 is TGTGCCTGGAGTGCTCCTAGGACAGGGTACACAGATACGCAGTATTTT. Amino acids: CAWSAPRTGYTDTQYF.

The chain links TRBV28 to TRBJ1-6, with 8 bases aligning to TRBD1. V was pared by 6 bases and J by 8 bases, with 9 bases of the junction left unmatched. This CDR3 is 15 amino acids long. Germline CDR1 and CDR2: MDHEN and SYDVKM. As DNA, the CDR3 is TGTGCCAGCAGCCGCCCCCAGACAGGGGATTCACCCCTCCACTTT. Residues: CASSRPQTGDSPLHF.

The genes are TRBV6-1 and TRBJ2-2; the D is unclear. CDR1 MNHNS and CDR2 SASEGT come from the germline V gene. The CDR3 length is 12 residues. V was trimmed by 8 bases and J by 7 bases, leaving 11 bases between them. For the CDR3, the DNA is TGTGCCAGCCTTACTATGGACGGGGAGCTGTTTTTT. Amino acid sequence: CASLTMDGELFF.